This T cell receptor (beta chain) appears in the sequencing data of a study of shared clonotypes between healthy human individuals. Libraries were prepared by immunoSEQ multiplex PCR; TCRdb keeps only in-frame clonotypes and omits some of them. The sample carries some 660,000 clones, about 80% recorded once. CDR1 MNHNY and CDR2 SVGAGI come from the germline V gene (reference sequence). This CDR3 region has 12 residues. V lost 4 bases and J 8 bases, leaving 11 bases between the germline ends. Regarding this clone: Other DNA sequences in the same sample also yield this CDR3.

The sequence came from a woman aged 25 to 39 in good health. The sample was memory CD4+ T cells sorted from blood. The sample's subset: CD45RA-negative fraction. The V gene is TRBV6-6, the J gene TRBJ1-2, with D unclear. The CDR3 DNA is TGTGCCAGCAGTTTGGACCGCCGAGGCTACACCTTC. Amino acid sequence: CASSLDRRGYTF.